This TCR beta chain was sequenced for a study of early T cells in non-severe SARS-CoV-2 infection. Researchers attached unique molecular identifiers to individual cDNA molecules. A single record per CDR3 protein comes from TCRdb applying MiXCR to the 5' RACE reads. The data contain 70,000 to 85,000 distinct CDR3 sequences, 9% to 15% of them singletons. This CDR3 comprises 15 residues. The V and J ends lost 0 bases and 6 bases, in that order; junction bases with no gene match: 5. Per the germline V gene, CDR1 is SGHTA and CDR2 is FQGNSA. This clonotype was counted ten times or more. The receptor was derived from an adult who was a healthcare worker with PCR-confirmed SARS-CoV-2 infection or an uninfected control (not recorded which). The sequencing input was whole blood. This chain uses TRBV7-2 with TRBJ2-7; TRBD2 matches 10 bases. In nucleotides, the CDR3 is TGTGCCAGCAGCTTAGCCCTAGCGGGAGCTTCCGAGCAGTACTTC. It yields the protein CASSLALAGASEQYF. Filled out from reference TRBV7-2 and TRBJ2-7, the complete variable domain reads GAGVSQSPSNKVTEKGKDVELRCDPISGHTALYWYRQSLGQGLEFLIYFQGNSAPDKSGLPSDRFSAERTGGSVSTLTIQRTQQEDSAVYLCASSLALAGASEQYFGPGTRLTVT.